Sequencing of this T cell receptor (beta chain) was carried out in a study of blood T cells in healthy people across ages. Study observations and caveats: Among long-lived donors, naive CD4+ cells were more numerous and diversity higher than in aged donors.

A J-beta primer mix and a sample-barcoded 5' primer were used in a second PCR of about 7 to 12 cycles. TCRdb analysed the 5' RACE reads with MiXCR anew, one entry per CDR3 protein. This sample has hundreds of thousands of distinct CDR3 sequences, with approximately 21% found just once. Germline V gene sequence: CDR1 MNHNS, CDR2 SASEGT. The junction had 11 bases not matched to a gene; V was cut back by 7 bases and J by 0 bases. CDR3 length: 17 residues. Donors were healthy Caucasian individuals from Russia aged about 6 to 90. For this clonotype: Its antigen is as yet unknown.

This sequence originates from a man aged 65-85 years in good health. Sequenced: blood. This sequence joins TRBV6-1 and TRBJ2-1, with TRBD2 matching 8 bases. Here the CDR3 reads CASNTGIAGFSYNEQFF. CDR3 nucleotides: TGTGCCAGCAATACAGGGATAGCGGGGTTCTCCTACAATGAGCAGTTCTTC.